Listed below are T cell receptor beta chains from one sample, sequenced in a study of T cell changes during pregnancy in multiple sclerosis. Profiling relied on immunoSEQ multiplex PCR, and the TCRdb table lists in-frame clones only, not all of them. The sample has roughly 34,000 clones, about nine tenths seen once. This sample comprised peripheral blood, obtained in the second trimester of pregnancy. These receptors originate from a female donor in good health, enrolled as a control in a pregnancy study. Both conserved end residues are part of each CDR3. D genes are given only for firm matches. The listing skips clone size in some rows; elsewhere it reads once, few, many or a size class.

TRBJ2-1 TRBV7-3 . . CASSLFRGTEDEQFF TGTGCCAGCAGCTTATTCCGGGGGACTGAGGATGAGCAGTTCTTC
TRBJ2-1 TRBV6-6 . . CASSPLPSSYNEQFF TGTGCCAGCAGCCCCTTGCCCTCCAGCTACAATGAGCAGTTCTTC
TRBJ2-1 TRBV5-6 TRBD2 few CASSRGGVDEQFF TGTGCCAGCAGCCGCGGGGGAGTAGATGAGCAGTTCTTC
TRBJ2-7 TRBV4-1 TRBD2 . CASSQDLGGRRFYEQYF TGCGCCAGCAGCCAAGATCTCGGCGGGAGAAGGTTTTACGAGCAGTACTTC
TRBJ2-1 TRBV5-5 . once CASSLGADSYNEQFF TGTGCCAGCAGCTTGGGTGCTGACAGTTACAATGAGCAGTTCTTC
TRBJ1-2 TRBV7-8 . . CASSRLEGPYGYTF TGTGCCAGCAGCCGCCTCGAGGGCCCCTATGGCTACACCTTC
TRBJ2-7 TRBV5-1 . once CASSPLGGVTPYEQYF TGCGCCAGCAGCCCCTTAGGGGGAGTCACCCCCTACGAGCAGTACTTC
TRBJ1-5 TRBV5-6 . once CASSDGSGVQPQHF TGTGCCAGCAGCGACGGATCAGGGGTCCAGCCCCAGCATTTT
TRBJ2-2 TRBV5-6 TRBD1 . CASSFGTGAKGGELFF TGTGCCAGCAGCTTCGGGACAGGCGCCAAGGGCGGGGAGCTGTTTTTT
TRBJ1-4 TRBV9 . . CASSVGSGGTEKLFF TGTGCCAGCAGCGTAGGATCCGGAGGGACTGAAAAACTGTTTTTT
TRBJ2-1 TRBV7-8 TRBD2 . CASSPVVAGVLEQFF TGTGCCAGCAGCCCCGTAGTTGCGGGAGTTCTTGAGCAGTTCTTC
TRBJ1-5 TRBV7-8 . . CASSVANSNQPQHF TGTGCCAGCAGCGTCGCGAATAGCAATCAGCCCCAGCATTTT
TRBJ2-3 TRBV10-1 TRBD2 . CASSEASGATPSTDTQYF TGCGCCAGCAGTGAAGCTAGCGGAGCTACCCCTAGCACAGATACGCAGTATTTT
TRBJ1-1 TRBV5-8 . . CASSLEWAGEGRNTEAFF TGTGCCAGCAGCTTGGAGTGGGCAGGGGAGGGGAGAAACACTGAAGCTTTCTTT
TRBJ1-1 TRBV6-5 . . CASTQIPGSTEAFF TGTGCCAGCACCCAAATTCCGGGGAGCACTGAAGCTTTCTTT
TRBJ1-5 TRBV19 TRBD1 few CASRQRDRVTVGQPQHF TGTGCCAGTAGACAAAGGGACAGGGTCACCGTAGGCCAGCCCCAGCATTTT
TRBJ2-7 TRBV15 TRBD1 . CATSRDQRQGVDEQYF TGTGCCACCAGCAGAGATCAAAGACAGGGAGTCGACGAGCAGTACTTC
TRBJ2-5 TRBV6-5 TRBD2 . CASSRGTRGETQYF TGTGCCAGCAGCCGAGGGACTAGAGGAGAGACCCAGTACTTC
TRBJ2-7 TRBV27 . once CASSPVQDSITYEQYF TGTGCCAGCAGTCCGGTACAGGACAGTATCACCTACGAGCAGTACTTC
TRBJ1-2 TRBV5-5 . . CASSPGQLSNYGYTF TGTGCCAGCAGCCCAGGACAGCTTTCTAACTATGGCTACACCTTC
TRBJ2-1 TRBV30 . . CAWSPGASYNEQFF TGTGCCTGGAGCCCCGGAGCATCCTACAATGAGCAGTTCTTC
TRBJ2-3 TRBV6-4 . once CASSDSQSTDTQYF TGTGCCAGCAGTGACTCTCAGAGCACAGATACGCAGTATTTT
TRBJ2-1 TRBV11-2 TRBD2 once CASSLDLGLDYNEQFF TGTGCCAGCAGCTTAGATCTGGGACTAGATTACAATGAGCAGTTCTTC
TRBJ1-2 TRBV5-1 . . CASSFTNYGYTF TGCGCCAGCAGCTTCACTAACTATGGCTACACCTTC
TRBJ2-7 TRBV7-9 . . CASSLGGGPYEQYF TGTGCCAGCAGCTTAGGGGGGGGGCCCTACGAGCAGTACTTC
TRBJ2-7 TRBV28 . . CASSAASYEQYF TGTGCCAGCAGTGCCGCTAGCTACGAGCAGTACTTC
TRBJ2-1 TRBV10-3 . . CAIQGGRSYNEQFF TGTGCCATCCAAGGGGGACGCTCCTACAATGAGCAGTTCTTC
TRBJ2-7 TRBV6-5 TRBD2 . CASSGGVSEQYF TGTGCCAGCAGTGGGGGGGTCTCCGAGCAGTACTTC
TRBJ2-1 TRBV4-1 TRBD2 . CASSLLRLAEEQFF TGCGCCAGCAGCCTTTTAAGACTAGCTGAGGAGCAGTTCTTC
TRBJ2-1 TRBV9 TRBD2 . CASSVGGGPPGNEQFF TGTGCCAGCAGCGTGGGCGGGGGACCTCCGGGCAATGAGCAGTTCTTC
TRBJ1-5 TRBV19 . once CASSGPPREPQHF TGTGCCAGTAGTGGGCCTCCCAGGGAGCCCCAGCATTTT
TRBJ1-5 TRBV27 . . CASSPRDVRRPQHF TGTGCCAGCAGTCCCCGGGATGTCCGGCGGCCCCAGCATTTT
TRBJ2-1 TRBV7-7 TRBD2 . CASSRLAGSLNNEQFF TGTGCTAGCAGCAGGCTAGCGGGATCCCTCAACAATGAGCAGTTCTTC
TRBJ2-7 TRBV19 . . CASSSDRFSYEQYF TGTGCCAGTAGTTCCGACAGGTTCTCCTACGAGCAGTACTTC
TRBJ2-3 TRBV5-4 TRBD2 . CASSLGTSADTQYF TGTGCCAGCAGCTTGGGGACTAGTGCAGATACGCAGTATTTT
TRBJ2-5 TRBV29-1 . . CSVAWAGAETQYF TGCAGCGTTGCCTGGGCGGGGGCTGAGACCCAGTACTTC
TRBJ2-4 TRBV6-5 TRBD2 few CASSPLAGGVNIQYF TGTGCCAGCAGTCCACTAGCGGGGGGGGTTAACATTCAGTACTTC
TRBJ2-7 TRBV6-1 . . CASARTAREQYF TGTGCCAGCGCCAGGACAGCCCGCGAGCAGTACTTC
TRBJ2-7 TRBV5-6 . . CASSLYRSYEQYF TGTGCCAGCAGCTTGTACAGGAGCTACGAGCAGTACTTC
TRBJ1-5 TRBV7-9 TRBD1 . CASSRQGSNQPQHF TGTGCCAGCAGTCGACAGGGTAGCAATCAGCCCCAGCATTTT
TRBJ2-2 TRBV6-4 TRBD2 . CASSETSGRANTGELFF TGTGCCAGCAGCGAGACTAGCGGGAGGGCGAACACCGGGGAGCTGTTTTTT
TRBJ1-2 TRBV19 . . CATKGGDSDGYTF TGTGCCACCAAAGGCGGGGATTCGGACGGCTACACCTTC
TRBJ1-1 TRBV7-2 . once CASSWGVSRLGNTEAFF TGTGCCAGCAGCTGGGGGGTGTCGAGGTTGGGGAACACTGAAGCTTTCTTT
TRBJ2-3 TRBV6-4 TRBD2 . CASSDSGGADTQYF TGTGCCAGCAGTGATAGCGGGGGGGCAGATACGCAGTATTTT
TRBJ2-7 TRBV19 TRBD2 . CASSMGGLASSYEQYF TGTGCCAGTAGTATGGGAGGACTAGCGAGCTCCTACGAGCAGTACTTC